A single sample gave rise to the 31 T cell receptor beta chains below, sequenced in a study of blood T cell repertoires in COVID-19. Sequencing used immunoSEQ multiplex PCR; TCRdb keeps in-frame clones, though not all of them. The sample lists approximately 72,000 clones; approximately 86% were seen once. The specimen sequenced was peripheral blood. The receptors shown here come from a woman in her sixties or seventies with acute or convalescent COVID-19.

The gene calls are TRBV6-2 or TRBV6-3 and TRBJ2-2; the D is unclear. The CDR3 sequence is 12 residues long. The germline V gene has CDR1 MNHEY and CDR2 SVGEGT. Trimming removed 5 bases from V and 10 bases from J, with 11 bases in between. CDR3 in DNA: TGTGCCAGCAGTCCGGTGGGCGAGGAGCTGTTTTTT. Translating it yields CASSPVGEELFF.

The gene calls are TRBV30 and TRBJ1-2; D might be TRBD1 (5 bases). The CDR3 runs 16 residues. Germline assignment: CDR1 GTSNPN and CDR2 SVGIG (reference sequence). V lost 2 bases and J 0 bases, leaving 16 bases between the germline ends. The CDR3 is CAWSTLGDLANYGYTF. The CDR3 DNA sequence: TGTGCCTGGAGTACCCTAGGGGATTTAGCTAACTATGGCTACACCTTC.

This clone was recorded only once. The J gene is TRBJ1-5, the V gene TRBV19; D remains ambiguous. The ends were cut back, 5 bases at V and 3 bases at J, with 14 bases in the middle. CDR3 length: 15 amino acids. The germline V gene encodes CDR1 LNHDA and CDR2 SQIVND (reference sequence). The CDR3 region has the DNA TGTGCCAGTAGTCTACAGAAAAGCCACAATCAGCCCCAGCATTTT. This translates into CASSLQKSHNQPQHF.

The CDR3 DNA sequence: TGCGCCAGCAGCCAAGCGGCGCGGGGGGGCCCTCCCCCAGATACGCAGTATTTT. It yields the protein CASSQAARGGPPPDTQYF. The J gene is TRBJ2-3, the V gene TRBV4-1; the match to TRBD2 covers 9 bases. J was trimmed by 4 bases and V by 1 base; bases with no gene match: 12. Per the germline V gene, CDR1 is MGHRA and CDR2 is YSYEKL. The CDR3 has 18 residues.

The gene calls are TRBV24-1 and TRBJ2-3, with D unresolved. CDR1 is KGHDR, CDR2 SFDVKD, per germline. V was clipped by 1 base and J by 1 base, with 5 bases between them. The length of the CDR3 is 14 residues. CDR3 nucleotides: TGTGCCACCAGTGATTTAGAGCGCACAGATACGCAGTATTTT. It encodes CATSDLERTDTQYF.

CDR3 coding DNA: TGTGCCAGCTCACCTACGCTAGCGGGGCGCGGGGAGACCCAGTACTTC. Translation gives CASSPTLAGRGETQYF. The chain joins TRBV18 to TRBJ2-5; 9 bases are shared with TRBD2. CDR3 length: 16 residues. Germline values: CDR1 KGHSH, CDR2 LQKENI. V shed 3 bases, J shed 5 bases, and the junction held 10 bases outside the gene matches.

This sequence joins TRBV19 and TRBJ1-2; TRBD1 is a possible D gene (6 bases). V was cut by 3 bases and J by 3 bases, with 14 bases left in between. The CDR3 has 15 amino acids. Looked up from germline, CDR1 is LNHDA and CDR2 is SQIVND (reference sequence). CDR3: CASSIEGRGDYGYTF. CDR3 coding DNA: TGTGCCAGTAGTATCGAGGGCAGGGGCGACTATGGCTACACCTTC.

This chain links TRBV3-1 (or the pseudogene TRBV3-2) with TRBJ2-2, with TRBD2 matching 7 bases. V dropped 4 bases and J dropped 4; count of bases not matched to a gene: 9. The CDR3 covers 16 residues. Germline CDR1 reads LGHDT; CDR2 reads YNNKEL (reference sequence). CDR3 amino acids: CASSRVSGAGTGELFF. CDR3 coding DNA: TGTGCCAGCAGCCGAGTAAGCGGGGCGGGCACCGGGGAGCTGTTTTTT.

The V call is TRBV5-1, the J call TRBJ2-3; D is unresolved. The CDR3 length is 14 residues. Germline V gene lookup returns CDR1 SGHRS and CDR2 YFSETQ. The V end lost 4 bases, the J end lost 8 bases, and 17 bases lay between the germline ends. The CDR3 is CASSPNPSTGTQYF. The CDR3 coding sequence is TGCGCCAGCAGCCCCAACCCTTCCACGGGTACGCAGTATTTT.

The chain couples TRBV10-2 to TRBJ1-2; 8 bases map to TRBD1. Germline V CDR1 and CDR2: WSHSY, SAAADI. This CDR3 is built from 16 residues. The ends lost 0 bases at V and 0 bases at J; junction bases unmatched: 3. The CDR3, as DNA: TGCGCCAGCAGTGAGTCGATGGGACAGGCTAACTATGGCTACACCTTC. This gives the protein CASSESMGQANYGYTF.

The chain uses TRBV30 and TRBJ1-3; D is unresolved. The CDR3 sequence is 13 residues long. CDR1 GTSNPN and CDR2 SVGIG come from the germline V gene (reference sequence). Trimming cost V 3 bases and J 4 bases, with 10 bases left between them. CDR3 region: CAWSHFEGNTIYF. In nucleotides, the CDR3 is TGTGCCTGGAGCCACTTTGAGGGAAACACCATATATTTT.

This chain connects TRBV5-6 to TRBJ2-7, with D possibly being TRBD2 (5 bases). Germline V gene sequence: CDR1 SGHDT, CDR2 YYEEEE. This CDR3 has 14 amino acids. The V end was cut by 1 base, the J end by 5 bases, with 13 bases between. The CDR3 is CASSLLGFGDEQYF. The CDR3 bases are TGTGCCAGCAGCTTGTTGGGGTTCGGGGACGAGCAGTACTTC.

V and J are TRBV18 and TRBJ2-1, with 13 bases identical to TRBD2. V trimming: 3 bases; J trimming: 6 bases; junction bases outside the gene matches: 2. Germline V gene lookup returns CDR1 KGHSH and CDR2 LQKENI. The CDR3 extends over 15 amino acids. CDR3 loop: CASSPTSGGANEQFF. The CDR3 bases are TGTGCCAGCTCACCCACTAGCGGGGGGGCCAATGAGCAGTTCTTC.

V and J are TRBV4-1 and TRBJ1-5, with D unclear. The CDR3 has 14 residues. V gave up 1 base and J gave up 3 bases, with 7 bases separating them. CDR1 MGHRA and CDR2 YSYEKL come from the germline V gene. CDR3 region: CASSQGSTNQPQHF. In DNA form, the CDR3 reads TGCGCCAGCAGCCAAGGGAGCACCAATCAGCCCCAGCATTTT.

In DNA, the CDR3 is TGTGCCAGCAGTGAATTACGGGTTGAACCCCTCCACTTT. Translated, it gives CASSELRVEPLHF. The gene calls are TRBV2 and TRBJ1-6; no clear D gene. CDR3 length: 13 residues. From germline, CDR1 is SNHLY and CDR2 FYNNEI. The V end was cut by 2 bases, the J end by 12 bases, with 11 bases between. Full variable domain (remainder filled in from reference TRBV2 and TRBJ1-6): EPEVTQTPSHQVTQMGQEVILRCVPISNHLYFYWYRQILGQKVEFLVSFYNNEISEKSEIFDDQFSVERPDGSNFTLKIRSTKLEDSAMYFCASSELRVEPLHFGNGTRLTVT.

This clone came up a few times. The chain employs TRBV7-9 and TRBJ2-7; TRBD2 is a possible D gene (6 bases). This CDR3 region has 14 residues. CDR1 and CDR2 (germline): SEHNR, FQNEAQ (reference sequence). Trimming removed 5 bases at V and 4 bases at J, with 15 bases between. CDR3 region: CASSRGEARYEQYF. The CDR3 DNA follows: TGTGCCAGCAGCCGAGGGGAGGCCCGATACGAGCAGTACTTC. Full variable domain (rest looked up from reference TRBV7-9 and TRBJ2-7): DTGVSQNPRHKITKRGQNVTFRCDPISEHNRLYWYRQTLGQGPEFLTYFQNEAQLEKSRLLSDRFSAERPKGSFSTLEIQRTEQGDSAMYLCASSRGEARYEQYFGPGTRLTVT.

This chain links TRBV5-1 with TRBJ1-1; 10 bases agree with TRBD1. The CDR3 covers 15 residues. Germline V gene data show CDR1 as SGHRS and CDR2 as YFSETQ. After removal of 0 bases from V and 6 bases from J, the junction contained 5 bases not matched to a gene. The CDR3 bases are TGCGCCAGCAGCTTGGGACCGGGACAGGGGCCTGAAGCTTTCTTT. Its protein is CASSLGPGQGPEAFF.

The rearrangement joins TRBV2 to TRBJ1-2, with 8 bases fitting TRBD1. From germline, CDR1 is SNHLY and CDR2 FYNNEI. The CDR3 contains 13 residues. Trimming took 7 bases from V and 8 from J; bases not matched to a gene: 9. The CDR3 bases are TGTGCCAGCAACCCGGACAGGGCGAGGGGCTACACCTTC. Amino acids: CASNPDRARGYTF.

CDR3 DNA sequence: TGTGCCAGCAGCCCGGGACTAGCGGGGTTGGTTAACGAGCAGTACTTC. It codes for CASSPGLAGLVNEQYF. This chain connects TRBV13 to TRBJ2-7; TRBD2 matches at 13 bases. The CDR3 totals 16 residues. V lost 5 bases to trimming and J lost 5 bases; unmatched junction nucleotides: 9. The germline V gene has CDR1 PRHDT and CDR2 FYEKMQ (reference sequence). The full variable domain, completed using reference TRBV13 and TRBJ2-7, is AAGVIQSPRHLIKEKRETATLKCYPIPRHDTVYWYQQGPGQDPQFLISFYEKMQSDKGSIPDRFSAQQFSDYHSELNMSSLELGDSALYFCASSPGLAGLVNEQYFGPGTRLTVT.

The rearrangement uses TRBV3-1 (or the pseudogene TRBV3-2) and TRBJ2-3, with D possibly being TRBD2 (6 bases). Germline CDR1 and CDR2: LGHDT and YNNKEL (reference sequence). With 3 bases removed from V and 4 bases from J, the gap between germline ends came to 14 bases. The CDR3 contains 15 residues. CDR3 sequence: CASSHVRGSADTQYF. Here the CDR3 DNA reads TGTGCCAGCAGCCACGTGCGGGGCTCGGCAGATACGCAGTATTTT.

The chain combines TRBV7-9 with TRBJ1-4; 12 bases line up with TRBD1. The CDR3 is 18 residues long. The germline CDR1 and CDR2 sequences are SEHNR and FQNEAQ (reference sequence). With V trimmed by 2 bases and J by 7 bases, 11 bases remained unmatched. The CDR3 loop is CASSLRRGQGAQGEKLFF. As DNA, the CDR3 is TGTGCCAGCAGCTTAAGGAGGGGACAGGGGGCGCAAGGTGAAAAACTGTTTTTT.

This chain joins TRBV3-1 (or the pseudogene TRBV3-2) and TRBJ2-2; tentatively, D is TRBD2 (6 bases). Trimming shortened V by 7 bases and J by 4 bases, and 16 bases separated the two germline ends. CDR1 and CDR2 from the germline V gene are LGHDT and YNNKEL (reference sequence). The CDR3 sequence is 15 residues long. The CDR3 here is CASNIGGFPTGELFF. The CDR3 region has the DNA TGTGCCAGCAACATTGGGGGGTTCCCCACCGGGGAGCTGTTTTTT.

The chain joins TRBV5-6 to TRBJ2-3, with 10 bases identical to TRBD2. There are 15 residues in the CDR3. With V trimmed by 3 bases and J by 4 bases, 5 bases remained unmatched. Germline V lookup: CDR1 SGHDT, CDR2 YYEEEE. CDR3 sequence: CASSYSGGPSDTQYF. CDR3 coding DNA: TGTGCCAGCAGCTATAGCGGGGGGCCGTCAGATACGCAGTATTTT.

This clone has only one observation. The chain links TRBV6-5 to TRBJ2-3; TRBD2 matches at 8 bases. The CDR3 sequence is 15 residues long. CDR1 MNHEY and CDR2 SVGAGI come from the germline V gene. With 6 bases clipped from V and 6 bases from J, the junction kept 11 bases outside the gene matches. CDR3 loop: CASRAYGGGWDTQYF. As DNA, the CDR3 is TGTGCCAGCAGGGCCTACGGGGGGGGCTGGGATACGCAGTATTTT.

This sequence joins TRBV29-1 and TRBJ2-6, with D maybe TRBD2 (5 bases). The germline CDR1 and CDR2 sequences are SQVTM and ANQGSEA. This CDR3 region has 13 residues. V lost 7 bases, J lost 3 bases, and 10 bases lay in between. CDR3 in amino acids: CSASGYGANVLTF. The CDR3 DNA is TGCAGCGCCTCGGGGTATGGGGCCAACGTCCTGACTTTC.

This clone was counted a few times. The chain links TRBV6-1 to TRBJ1-1, with no clear D. The CDR3 runs to 14 residues. Germline V gene lookup returns CDR1 MNHNS and CDR2 SASEGT. V gave up 2 bases and J gave up 4 bases, with 11 bases separating them. This chain's CDR3 is CASSEFGAGTEAFF. CDR3 in DNA: TGTGCCAGCAGTGAATTTGGAGCGGGCACTGAAGCTTTCTTT.

The sample holds one count of this clone. V and J are TRBV5-4 and TRBJ2-3; 7 nucleotides agree with TRBD1. Germline CDR1 is SGHNT and CDR2 is YYREEE (reference sequence). The J segment lost 6 bases and the V segment lost 5 bases, leaving 6 bases of the junction unmatched. This CDR3 contains 13 residues. The CDR3 sequence: CASSRQGYDTQYF. The CDR3 region has the DNA TGTGCCAGCAGTCGACAGGGTTACGATACGCAGTATTTT.

The J gene is TRBJ2-5, the V gene TRBV9, with 7 bases lining up with TRBD2. The CDR3 loop spans 17 amino acids. Germline CDR1 and CDR2: SGDLS and YYNGEE. Trimming at V came to 0 bases and at J to 3 bases, leaving 11 bases not matched to a gene. The chain's CDR3 is CASSVDAGGGLEETQYF. The DNA for the CDR3 is TGTGCCAGCAGCGTAGACGCTGGGGGGGGGTTGGAAGAGACCCAGTACTTC.

The chain combines TRBV4-2 with TRBJ2-3; D is perhaps TRBD1 (6 bases). CDR1 is LGHNA and CDR2 is YNFKEQ in the germline V gene. V was cut by 1 base and J by 3 bases, with 14 bases left in between. The CDR3 covers 16 residues. The CDR3 spells CASSQGYRENTDTQYF. The DNA of the CDR3 is TGTGCCAGCAGCCAAGGGTACAGGGAGAATACAGATACGCAGTATTTT.

The gene calls are TRBV6-5 and TRBJ1-4; 7 bases are a match to TRBD1. The CDR3 consists of 13 residues. Losses at the gene ends were 6 bases for V and 8 bases for J; bases not matched to a gene: 6. Germline values: CDR1 MNHEY, CDR2 SVGAGI. The CDR3 nucleotides are TGTGCCAGCAGCACGACAGGGCGGGAAAAACTGTTTTTT. This encodes CASSTTGREKLFF.

This rearrangement joins TRBV18 to TRBJ1-4, with D unclear. The CDR3 sequence is 15 residues long. CDR1 is KGHSH, CDR2 LQKENI, per germline. Trimming stripped 3 bases from V and 3 bases from J, with 11 bases between. DNA for the CDR3: TGTGCCAGCTCACCTAGCCAGGAGGCTAATGAAAAACTGTTTTTT. Protein product: CASSPSQEANEKLFF.